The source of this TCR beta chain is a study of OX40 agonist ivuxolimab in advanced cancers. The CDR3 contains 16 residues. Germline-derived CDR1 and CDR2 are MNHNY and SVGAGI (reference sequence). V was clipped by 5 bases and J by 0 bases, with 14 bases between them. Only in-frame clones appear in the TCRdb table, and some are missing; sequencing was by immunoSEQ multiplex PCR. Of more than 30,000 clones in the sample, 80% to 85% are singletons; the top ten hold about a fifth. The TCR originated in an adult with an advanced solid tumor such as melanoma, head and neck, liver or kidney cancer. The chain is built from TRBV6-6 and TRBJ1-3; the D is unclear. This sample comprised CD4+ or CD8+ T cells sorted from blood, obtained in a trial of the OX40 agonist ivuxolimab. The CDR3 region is CASSTPAGGSGNTIYF. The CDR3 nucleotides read TGTGCCAGCAGTACCCCGGCAGGAGGCTCTGGAAACACCATATATTTT.